Included here is one T cell receptor (beta chain) sequence, with context. The sample comes from a study of blood T cell repertoires in COVID-19. Study as a whole: Samples taken during acute and convalescent COVID-19 were collected in the United States, Italy and Spain. Sources were T cells, B-cell-depleted T cells, or PBMCs; the material itself was cDNA or gDNA.

The CDR3 covers 16 residues. The V end lost 4 bases, the J end lost 0 bases, and 10 bases lay between the germline ends. Germline V gene data show CDR1 as SGHAT and CDR2 as FQNNGV. Under the authors' procedure: Amplification of reference gene primers provided the estimated nucleated cell counts. The repertoire was sequenced with immunoSEQ multiplex PCR; TCRdb's copy has only in-frame clones and lacks some. V and J calls plus clone size are reproduced from that table; the DNA served to infer D and trimming. Of approximately 110,000 clones detected, about 75% appear once; the ten largest clones hold roughly a fifth.

Sample: peripheral blood. This chain connects TRBV11-2 to TRBJ1-6; possible D gene TRBD1, 5 bases. The source is a woman between 70 and 85 years old with acute or convalescent COVID-19. DNA of the CDR3: TGTGCCAGCAGCTCGGGACTCAGCTCCTATAATTCACCCCTCCACTTT. Its protein is CASSSGLSSYNSPLHF. Variable domain in full (rest from reference TRBV11-2 and TRBJ1-6): EAGVAQSPRYKIIEKRQSVAFWCNPISGHATLYWYQQILGQGPKLLIQFQNNGVVDDSQLPKDRFSAERLKGVDSTLKIQPAKLEDSAVYLCASSSGLSSYNSPLHFGNGTRLTVT.